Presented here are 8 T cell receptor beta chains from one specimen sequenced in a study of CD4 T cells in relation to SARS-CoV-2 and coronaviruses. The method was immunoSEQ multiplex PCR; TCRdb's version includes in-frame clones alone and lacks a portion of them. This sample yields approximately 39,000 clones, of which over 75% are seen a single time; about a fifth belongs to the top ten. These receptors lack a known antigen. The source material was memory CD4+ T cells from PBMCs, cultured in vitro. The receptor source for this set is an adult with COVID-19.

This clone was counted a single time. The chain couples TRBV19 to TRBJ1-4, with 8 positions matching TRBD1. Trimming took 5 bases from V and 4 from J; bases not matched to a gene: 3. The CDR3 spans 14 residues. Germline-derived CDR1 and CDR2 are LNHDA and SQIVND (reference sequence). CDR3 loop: CASSVTGVNEKLFF. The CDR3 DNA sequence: TGTGCCAGTAGTGTGACAGGGGTTAATGAAAAACTGTTTTTT.

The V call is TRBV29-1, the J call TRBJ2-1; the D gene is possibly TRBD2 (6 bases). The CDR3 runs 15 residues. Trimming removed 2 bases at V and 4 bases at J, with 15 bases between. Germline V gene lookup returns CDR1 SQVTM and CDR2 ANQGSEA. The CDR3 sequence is CSVETAGTLYNEQFF. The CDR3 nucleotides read TGCAGCGTTGAAACTGCGGGGACCCTATACAATGAGCAGTTCTTC.

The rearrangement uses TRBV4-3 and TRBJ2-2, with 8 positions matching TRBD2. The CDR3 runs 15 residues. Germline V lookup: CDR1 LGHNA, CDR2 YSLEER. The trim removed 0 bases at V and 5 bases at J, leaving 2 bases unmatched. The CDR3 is CASSQEASGTGELFF. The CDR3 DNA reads TGCGCCAGCAGCCAAGAAGCTAGCGGGACCGGGGAGCTGTTTTTT.

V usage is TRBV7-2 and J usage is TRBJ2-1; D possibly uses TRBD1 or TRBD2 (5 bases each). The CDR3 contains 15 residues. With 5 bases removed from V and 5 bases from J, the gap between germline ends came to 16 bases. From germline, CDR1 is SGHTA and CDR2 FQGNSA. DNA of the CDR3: TGTGCCAGCAGCATTGGGACCTCCCCAAACAATGAGCAGTTCTTC. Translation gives CASSIGTSPNNEQFF. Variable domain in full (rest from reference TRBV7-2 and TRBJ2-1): GAGVSQSPSNKVTEKGKDVELRCDPISGHTALYWYRQSLGQGLEFLIYFQGNSAPDKSGLPSDRFSAERTGGSVSTLTIQRTQQEDSAVYLCASSIGTSPNNEQFFGPGTRLTVL.

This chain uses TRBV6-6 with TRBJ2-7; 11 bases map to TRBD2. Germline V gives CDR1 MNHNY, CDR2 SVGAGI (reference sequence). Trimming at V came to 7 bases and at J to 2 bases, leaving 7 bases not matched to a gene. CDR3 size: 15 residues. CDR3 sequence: CASNALAGGPYEQYF. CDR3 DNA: TGTGCCAGCAATGCTCTAGCGGGAGGTCCCTACGAGCAGTACTTC.

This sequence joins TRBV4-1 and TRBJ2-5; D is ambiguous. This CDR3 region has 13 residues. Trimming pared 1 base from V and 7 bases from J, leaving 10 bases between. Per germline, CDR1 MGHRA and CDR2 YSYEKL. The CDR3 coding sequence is TGCGCCAGCAGCCAAGTTGGAAAGAGGACCCAGTACTTC. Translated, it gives CASSQVGKRTQYF.

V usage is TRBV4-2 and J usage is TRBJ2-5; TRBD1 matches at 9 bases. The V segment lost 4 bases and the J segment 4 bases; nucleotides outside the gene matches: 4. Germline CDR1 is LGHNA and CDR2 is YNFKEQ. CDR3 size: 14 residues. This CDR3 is CASSLRQGGETQYF. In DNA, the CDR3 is TGTGCCAGCAGCCTAAGACAGGGGGGAGAGACCCAGTACTTC.

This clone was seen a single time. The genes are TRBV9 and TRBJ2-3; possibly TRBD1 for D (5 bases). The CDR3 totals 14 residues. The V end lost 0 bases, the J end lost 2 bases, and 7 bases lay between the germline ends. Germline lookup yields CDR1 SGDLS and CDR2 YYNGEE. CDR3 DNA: TGTGCCAGCAGCGTAGGGGGCTACACAGATACGCAGTATTTT. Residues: CASSVGGYTDTQYF.